The present T cell receptor (beta chain) was sequenced within a study of T cell repertoires in cytomegalovirus infection. MiXCR was run by TCRdb on the reads, yielding one entry per CDR3 protein. This sample has roughly 920,000 distinct CDR3 sequences, with roughly 30% found just once. On this clonotype itself: Its antigen is not known.

The CDR3 sequence is 14 residues long. Germline assignment: CDR1 SGHKS and CDR2 YYEKEE (reference sequence). V lost 2 bases, J lost 8 bases, and 14 bases lay in between. The chain has TRBV5-5 and TRBJ2-1, with a possible D match to TRBD1 (6 bases). This TCR derives from a human donor in good health (CMV status not recorded). Some clones in this sample may be carry-over from other donors' samples. The sequencing used cultured CD8+ T cells from PBMCs, collected from culture after CMV antigen stimulation. CDR3 sequence reads: CASSLAQGGHEQFF. The DNA for the CDR3 is TGTGCCAGCAGCTTAGCACAGGGTGGCCATGAGCAGTTCTTC.